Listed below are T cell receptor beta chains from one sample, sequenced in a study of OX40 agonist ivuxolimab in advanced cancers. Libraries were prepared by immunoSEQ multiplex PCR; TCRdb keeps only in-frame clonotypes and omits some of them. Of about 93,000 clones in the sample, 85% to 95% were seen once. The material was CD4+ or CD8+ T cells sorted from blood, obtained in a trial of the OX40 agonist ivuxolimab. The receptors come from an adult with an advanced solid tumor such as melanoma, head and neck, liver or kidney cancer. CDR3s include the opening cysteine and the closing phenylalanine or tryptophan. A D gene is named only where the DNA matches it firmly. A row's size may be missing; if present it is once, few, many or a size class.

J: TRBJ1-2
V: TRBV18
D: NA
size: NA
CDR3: CASSPKKISGNTYGYTF
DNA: TGTGCCAGCTCACCAAAAAAGATCTCGGGGAATACCTATGGCTACACCTTC

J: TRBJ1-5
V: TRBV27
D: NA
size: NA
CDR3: CASSLRGFSNQPQHF
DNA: TGTGCCAGCAGTTTACGGGGATTTAGCAATCAGCCCCAGCATTTT

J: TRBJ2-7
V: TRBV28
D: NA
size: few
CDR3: CASSLGRDRIYEQYF
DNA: TGTGCCAGCAGTCTAGGGAGGGACAGAATATACGAGCAGTACTTC

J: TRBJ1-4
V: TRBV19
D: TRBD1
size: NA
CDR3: CASSMGQGLRLTNEKLFF
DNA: TGTGCCAGTAGTATGGGACAGGGGCTGCGCTTAACTAATGAAAAACTGTTTTTT

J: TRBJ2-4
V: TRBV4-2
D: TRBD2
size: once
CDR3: CASSQDGGRTSGIGNIQYF
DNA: TGTGCCAGCAGCCAAGATGGGGGCCGGACTAGCGGGATAGGGAACATTCAGTACTTC

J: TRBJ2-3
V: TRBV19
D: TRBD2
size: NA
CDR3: CASSAGTSGPTDTQYF
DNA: TGTGCCAGTAGTGCCGGGACTAGCGGACCCACAGATACGCAGTATTTT

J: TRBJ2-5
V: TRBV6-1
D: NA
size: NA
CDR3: CASSTAQGKETQYF
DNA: TGTGCCAGCAGCACAGCGCAGGGCAAAGAGACCCAGTACTTC

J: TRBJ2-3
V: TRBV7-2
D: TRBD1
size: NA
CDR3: CASSLGDSTGDFTDTQYF
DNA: TGTGCCAGCAGCTTAGGAGATTCGACAGGGGATTTCACAGATACGCAGTATTTT

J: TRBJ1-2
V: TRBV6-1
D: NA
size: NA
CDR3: CASSESPLGGYGYTF
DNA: TGTGCCAGCAGTGAATCACCCCTTGGAGGCTATGGCTACACCTTC

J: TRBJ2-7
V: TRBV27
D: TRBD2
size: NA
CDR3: CASSFSGSAGEQYF
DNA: TGTGCCAGCAGTTTTAGCGGGAGTGCTGGGGAGCAGTACTTC

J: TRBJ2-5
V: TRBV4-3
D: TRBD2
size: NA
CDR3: CASSQDWRGEETQYF
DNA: TGCGCCAGCAGCCAAGATTGGCGGGGGGAAGAGACCCAGTACTTC

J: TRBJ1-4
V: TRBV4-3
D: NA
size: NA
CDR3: CASSHLITVATNEKLFF
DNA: TGCGCCAGCAGCCATCTCATAACAGTTGCAACTAATGAAAAACTGTTTTTT

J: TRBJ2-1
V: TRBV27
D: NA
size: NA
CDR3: CASSPLPNNEQFF
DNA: TGTGCCAGCAGCCCTCTCCCGAACAATGAGCAGTTCTTC

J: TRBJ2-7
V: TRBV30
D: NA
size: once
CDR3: CAGDMTYEQYF
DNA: TGTGCCGGGGACATGACCTACGAGCAGTACTTC

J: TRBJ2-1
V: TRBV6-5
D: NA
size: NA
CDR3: CASSQGGGAEQFF
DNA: TGTGCCAGCAGCCAGGGGGGGGGCGCTGAGCAGTTCTTC

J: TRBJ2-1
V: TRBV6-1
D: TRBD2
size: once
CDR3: CASSVSGRASLYLYNEQFF
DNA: TGTGCCAGCAGTGTTAGCGGGAGGGCCAGTTTATATCTCTACAATGAGCAGTTCTTC

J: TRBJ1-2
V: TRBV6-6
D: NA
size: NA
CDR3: CASSNLGRSGYTF
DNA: TGTGCCAGCAGTAATCTGGGGCGCTCTGGCTACACCTTC

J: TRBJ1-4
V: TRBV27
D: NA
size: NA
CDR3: CASSFGGNEKLFF
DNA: TGTGCCAGCAGTTTCGGCGGTAATGAAAAACTGTTTTTT

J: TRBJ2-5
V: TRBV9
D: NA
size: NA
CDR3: CASSVAGAGETQYF
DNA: TGTGCCAGCAGCGTAGCAGGGGCAGGGGAGACCCAGTACTTC

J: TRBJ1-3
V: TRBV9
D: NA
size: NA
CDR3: CASSVDTSQHTIYF
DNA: TGTGCCAGCAGCGTGGACACCAGCCAACACACCATATATTTT

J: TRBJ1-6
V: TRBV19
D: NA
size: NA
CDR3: CASSIYLGSSYNSPLHF
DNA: TGTGCCAGTAGTATATACTTGGGGAGCTCCTATAATTCACCCCTCCACTTT

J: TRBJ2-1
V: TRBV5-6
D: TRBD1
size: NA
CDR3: CASSLVGQGGHNEQFF
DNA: TGTGCCAGCAGCTTGGTGGGACAGGGTGGACACAATGAGCAGTTCTTC

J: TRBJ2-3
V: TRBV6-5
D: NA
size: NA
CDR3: CASSYARATDTQYF
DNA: TGTGCCAGCAGTTACGCCCGGGCCACAGATACGCAGTATTTT

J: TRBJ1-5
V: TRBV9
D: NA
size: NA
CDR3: CASSVGASSNQPQHF
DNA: TGTGCCAGCAGCGTGGGGGCCAGTAGCAATCAGCCCCAGCATTTT

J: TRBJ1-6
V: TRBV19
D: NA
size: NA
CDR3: CATHWGPSSYNSPLHF
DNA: TGTGCCACTCATTGGGGACCGAGCTCCTATAATTCACCCCTCCACTTT

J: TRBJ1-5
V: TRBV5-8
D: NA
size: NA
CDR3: CASSPGPNQPQHF
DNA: TGTGCCAGCAGCCCTGGACCCAATCAGCCCCAGCATTTT

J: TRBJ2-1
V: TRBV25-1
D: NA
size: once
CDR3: CASSEGGAGEQFF
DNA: TGTGCCAGCAGTGAAGGTGGGGCAGGTGAGCAGTTCTTC

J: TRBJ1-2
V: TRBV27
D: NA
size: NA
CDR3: CASSFRAGSNYGYTF
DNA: TGTGCCAGCAGTTTTCGGGCAGGGTCCAACTATGGCTACACCTTC

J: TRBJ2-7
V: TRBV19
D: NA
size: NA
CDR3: CASSISGTAYEQYF
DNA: TGTGCCAGTAGTATTAGCGGGACAGCCTACGAGCAGTACTTC

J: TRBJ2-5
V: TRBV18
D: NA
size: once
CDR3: CASSPQSQETQYF
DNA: TGTGCCAGCTCACCCCAGAGCCAAGAGACCCAGTACTTC

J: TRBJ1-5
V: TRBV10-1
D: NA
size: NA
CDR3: CAEWRDQPQHF
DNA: TGCGCCGAGTGGCGGGATCAGCCCCAGCATTTT

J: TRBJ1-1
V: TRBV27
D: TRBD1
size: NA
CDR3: CASSKGQVNTEAFF
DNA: TGTGCCAGCAGTAAGGGACAGGTTAACACTGAAGCTTTCTTT

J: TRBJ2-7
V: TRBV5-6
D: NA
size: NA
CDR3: CASSDPAGRYPYEQYF
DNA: TGTGCCAGCAGTGACCCCGCGGGACGGTACCCCTACGAGCAGTACTTC

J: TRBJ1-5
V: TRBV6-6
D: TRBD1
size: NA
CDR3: CASSAGGYSNQPQHF
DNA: TGTGCCAGCAGTGCAGGGGGTTATAGCAATCAGCCCCAGCATTTT

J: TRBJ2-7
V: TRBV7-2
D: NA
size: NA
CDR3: CASSPPSYEQYF
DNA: TGTGCCAGCAGCCCGCCTTCCTACGAGCAGTACTTC

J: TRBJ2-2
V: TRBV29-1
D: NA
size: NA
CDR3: CSVFGALGGAPHTGELFF
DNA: TGCAGCGTTTTCGGGGCTCTTGGGGGGGCGCCCCACACCGGGGAGCTGTTTTTT

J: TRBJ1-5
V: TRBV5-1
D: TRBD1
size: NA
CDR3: CASSPGTGTQPQHF
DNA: TGCGCCAGCAGCCCCGGGACAGGGACTCAGCCCCAGCATTTT

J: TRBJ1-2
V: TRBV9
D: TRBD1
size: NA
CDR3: CASSARTGGDGYTF
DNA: TGTGCCAGCAGCGCCCGAACAGGGGGCGATGGCTACACCTTC

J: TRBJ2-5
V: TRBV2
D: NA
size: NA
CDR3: CASMRLTQETQYF
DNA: TGTGCCAGCATGCGACTAACACAAGAGACCCAGTACTTC

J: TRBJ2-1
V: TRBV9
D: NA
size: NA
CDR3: CASSGRLPGNNEQFF
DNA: TGTGCCAGCAGCGGGAGGCTGCCGGGAAACAATGAGCAGTTCTTC

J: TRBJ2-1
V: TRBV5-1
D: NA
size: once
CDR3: CASSPSGGAAGRNEQFF
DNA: TGCGCCAGCAGCCCGAGTGGTGGGGCGGCGGGCCGGAATGAGCAGTTCTTC

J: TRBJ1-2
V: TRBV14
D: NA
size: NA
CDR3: CASSPTSRTAIIPYGYTF
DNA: TGTGCCAGCAGCCCCACTTCTCGGACAGCCATCATACCTTATGGCTACACCTTC

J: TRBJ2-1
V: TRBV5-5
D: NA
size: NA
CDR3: CASSLHSSYNEQFF
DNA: TGTGCCAGCAGCTTGCACAGCTCCTACAATGAGCAGTTCTTC

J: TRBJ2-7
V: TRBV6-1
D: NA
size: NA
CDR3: CASTGQYSYEQYF
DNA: TGTGCCAGCACCGGACAGTACTCCTACGAGCAGTACTTC

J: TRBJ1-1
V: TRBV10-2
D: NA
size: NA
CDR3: CASSESRGLGAFF
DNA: TGCGCCAGCAGTGAGTCGCGGGGTTTAGGAGCTTTCTTT

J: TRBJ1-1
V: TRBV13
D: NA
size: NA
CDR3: CASSYSGNEAFF
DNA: TGTGCCAGCAGCTATTCAGGGAATGAAGCTTTCTTT

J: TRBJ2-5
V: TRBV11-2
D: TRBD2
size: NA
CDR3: CASTRGGQETQYF
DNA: TGTGCCAGCACCCGGGGGGGGCAAGAGACCCAGTACTTC

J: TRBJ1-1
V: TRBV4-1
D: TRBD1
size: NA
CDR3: CASSQTGTGMNTEAFF
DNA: TGCGCCAGCAGCCAAACCGGGACAGGAATGAACACTGAAGCTTTCTTT

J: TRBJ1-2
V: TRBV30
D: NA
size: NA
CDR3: CASPEAIGGYGYTF
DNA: TGTGCCTCCCCCGAGGCGATAGGTGGCTATGGCTACACCTTC

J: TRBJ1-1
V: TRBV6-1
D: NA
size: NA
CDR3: CASSEAASDTEAFF
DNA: TGTGCCAGCAGTGAAGCGGCGTCCGACACTGAAGCTTTCTTT

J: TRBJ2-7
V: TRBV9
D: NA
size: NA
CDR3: CASSVRQLFSYEQYF
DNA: TGTGCCAGCAGCGTCCGACAGCTATTCTCCTACGAGCAGTACTTC

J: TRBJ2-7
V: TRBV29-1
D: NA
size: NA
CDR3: CSARDRSYEQYF
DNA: TGCAGCGCCCGGGACCGATCCTACGAGCAGTACTTC

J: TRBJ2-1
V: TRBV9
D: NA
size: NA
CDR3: CASSWGDPYNEQFF
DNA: TGTGCCAGCAGTTGGGGGGACCCCTACAATGAGCAGTTCTTC

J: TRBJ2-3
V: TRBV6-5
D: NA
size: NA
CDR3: CASRSLSGGADTQYF
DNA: TGTGCCAGCAGATCCCTTAGCGGCGGGGCGGATACGCAGTATTTT

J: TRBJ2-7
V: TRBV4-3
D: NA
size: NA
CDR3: CASSQDSGGFYEQYF
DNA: TGCGCCAGCAGCCAAGATTCAGGCGGTTTCTACGAGCAGTACTTC

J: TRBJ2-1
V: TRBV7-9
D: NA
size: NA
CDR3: CASSTGGEQFF
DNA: TGTGCCAGCAGCACCGGGGGTGAGCAGTTCTTC

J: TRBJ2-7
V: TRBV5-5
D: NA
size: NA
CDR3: CASSFQAGEAYEQYF
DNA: TGTGCCAGCAGCTTCCAGGCAGGGGAGGCGTACGAGCAGTACTTC